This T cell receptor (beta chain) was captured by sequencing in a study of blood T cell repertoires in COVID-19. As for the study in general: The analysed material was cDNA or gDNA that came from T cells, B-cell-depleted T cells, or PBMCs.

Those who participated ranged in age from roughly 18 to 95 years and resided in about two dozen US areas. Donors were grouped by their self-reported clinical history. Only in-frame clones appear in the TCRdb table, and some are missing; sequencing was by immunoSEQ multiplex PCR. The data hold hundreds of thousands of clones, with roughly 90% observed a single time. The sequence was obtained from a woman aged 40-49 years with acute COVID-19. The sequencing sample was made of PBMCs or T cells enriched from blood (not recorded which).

CDR3: CASSTRLAGGKDTGELFF. Here the CDR3 DNA reads TGTGCCAGCAGCACCCGACTAGCGGGGGGGAAGGACACCGGGGAGCTGTTTTTT. This chain connects TRBV11-2 to TRBJ2-2, with 14 bases that match TRBD2. This CDR3 spans 18 amino acids. Trimming took 5 bases from V and 3 from J; bases not matched to a gene: 8. CDR1 is SGHAT, CDR2 FQNNGV, per germline. The whole variable domain, filled in from reference TRBV11-2 and TRBJ2-2, reads EAGVAQSPRYKIIEKRQSVAFWCNPISGHATLYWYQQILGQGPKLLIQFQNNGVVDDSQLPKDRFSAERLKGVDSTLKIQPAKLEDSAVYLCASSTRLAGGKDTGELFFGEGSRLTVL.